This T cell receptor (beta chain) appears in the sequencing data of a study of cytomegalovirus exposure and HLA in healthy donors. As regards this clone: The target antigen is unknown.

The germline V and J ends were trimmed by 6 bases and 0 bases, with 3 bases remaining between them. Per germline, CDR1 SGHKS and CDR2 YYEKEE (reference sequence). The CDR3 covers 11 residues. The PCR used 60 Vbeta and 13 Jbeta primers. Clones were sequenced by immunoSEQ multiplex PCR, and TCRdb holds only the in-frame ones, with some missing. This table has over 150,000 clones, 65% to 85% appearing once. The study's findings and limits: Immune exposure data for these donors was limited to CMV serostatus. Most CMV-associated TCR beta chains appeared HLA-restricted in a later analysis. Among TCR beta chains of equal frequency, HLA-associated ones were more clonally expanded in a later analysis.

At the time of sampling, donors were nominally healthy, though unrecorded immune exposures were likely. The sequencing sample was made of PBMCs. This clonotype was sampled from a woman in her late teens or twenties in good health and CMV-seronegative. The chain employs TRBV5-5 and TRBJ1-1; no definite D call. CDR3 protein: CASTMNTEAFF. CDR3 in DNA: TGTGCCAGCACTATGAACACTGAAGCTTTCTTT.